A selection of T cell receptor beta chains follows, all from one sample in a study of blood T cell repertoires in COVID-19. Only in-frame clones appear in the TCRdb table, and some are missing; sequencing was by immunoSEQ multiplex PCR. The sample shows more than 300,000 clones, 89% of them seen only once. The material sequenced was PBMCs or T cells enriched from blood (not recorded which). These receptors came from a woman aged 30 to 39 who had recovered from COVID-19. Each CDR3 is given with its conserved first and last residue. The D gene is left open where the match is weak. Only some rows state a clone size, as once, few, many or a class for expanded clones.

CASTLLGGPNYGYTF	TGTGCCAGCACCTTACTCGGAGGGCCTAACTATGGCTACACCTTC	-	TRBV28	TRBJ1-2	-
CASQRESGDTQYF	TGTGCCAGCCAGCGGGAGAGCGGAGATACGCAGTATTTT	-	TRBV2	TRBJ2-3	TRBD2
CASSPSVDRPTNEQFF	TGTGCCAGCAGCCCTAGCGTGGACAGGCCCACAAATGAGCAGTTCTTC	-	TRBV7-6	TRBJ2-1	-
CASSAGQENTEAFF	TGTGCCAGCAGCGCGGGACAGGAGAACACTGAAGCTTTCTTT	-	TRBV9	TRBJ1-1	TRBD1
CASSPPRDRGLYEQYF	TGTGCCAGCAGTCCTCCCCGGGACAGGGGGCTCTACGAGCAGTACTTC	-	TRBV7-9	TRBJ2-7	TRBD1
CASSISLVRQETQYF	TGTGCCAGTAGTATCAGTTTGGTCAGACAAGAGACCCAGTACTTC	once	TRBV19	TRBJ2-5	-
CAISEAGDSEAFF	TGTGCCATCAGTGAGGCAGGAGACAGCGAAGCTTTCTTT	-	TRBV10-3	TRBJ1-1	-
CASSDRRLRTGRYGYTF	TGTGCCAGCAGTGATCGACGTCTAAGGACAGGGAGATATGGCTACACCTTC	-	TRBV25-1	TRBJ1-2	TRBD1
CASSQAYGKASYEQYF	TGCGCCAGCAGCCAGGCCTACGGGAAGGCTTCCTACGAGCAGTACTTC	-	TRBV4-3	TRBJ2-7	-
CASSQDWATGELFF	TGTGCCAGCAGCCAAGATTGGGCGACCGGGGAGCTGTTTTTT	-	TRBV3-1/TRBV3-2	TRBJ2-2	-
CASSQVASFNEQFF	TGTGCCAGCAGCCAAGTAGCGAGTTTCAATGAGCAGTTCTTC	-	TRBV3-1/TRBV3-2	TRBJ2-1	-
CASSNFDTGNSPLHF	TGTGCCAGCAGCAACTTCGACACGGGAAATTCACCCCTCCACTTT	-	TRBV9	TRBJ1-6	-
CASSRRGSSYEQYF	TGTGCCAGTAGTCGCCGGGGGTCCTCCTACGAGCAGTACTTC	-	TRBV19	TRBJ2-7	-
CASSLQLGTEAFF	TGTGCCAGCAGCCTCCAACTCGGCACTGAAGCTTTCTTT	-	TRBV12-3/TRBV12-4	TRBJ1-1	-
CAITRTSGDTEAFF	TGTGCCATCACCCGGACATCGGGGGACACTGAAGCTTTCTTT	-	TRBV10-3	TRBJ1-1	-
CASSPSATVQETQYF	TGTGCCAGCTCACCATCGGCGACAGTCCAAGAGACCCAGTACTTC	-	TRBV18	TRBJ2-5	-
CASSPMGLAGEHYNEQFF	TGTGCCAGCTCACCCATGGGACTAGCGGGAGAACACTACAATGAGCAGTTCTTC	-	TRBV18	TRBJ2-1	TRBD2
CASSRTSRRTDTQYF	TGTGCCAGCAGCCGGACTAGCAGACGCACAGATACGCAGTATTTT	-	TRBV7-3	TRBJ2-3	TRBD2
CASSEQGESDEQYF	TGTGCCAGCAGCGAACAGGGGGAGTCTGACGAGCAGTACTTC	-	TRBV9	TRBJ2-7	TRBD1
CASSLDSRETQYF	TGCGCCAGCAGCTTGGATTCGCGGGAGACCCAGTACTTC	-	TRBV5-1	TRBJ2-5	-
CASSESLRLTEAFF	TGTGCCAGCAGCGAGAGCCTACGACTCACTGAAGCTTTCTTT	once	TRBV6-2/TRBV6-3	TRBJ1-1	-
CASSDRVTGLEAFF	TGTGCCAGCAGTGATCGGGTGACAGGCCTTGAAGCTTTCTTT	-	TRBV2	TRBJ1-1	-
CATSDPRRTGNTEAFF	TGTGCCACCAGTGATCCCCGGAGGACAGGGAACACTGAAGCTTTCTTT	-	TRBV24-1	TRBJ1-1	TRBD1
CAWSERGAQPQHF	TGTGCCTGGAGTGAGCGGGGGGCCCAGCCCCAGCATTTT	-	TRBV30	TRBJ1-5	-
CASSKRTGGAEAFF	TGCGCCAGCAGCAAACGGACCGGGGGGGCTGAAGCTTTCTTT	-	TRBV4-3	TRBJ1-1	-
CASSSPQGADTEAFF	TGTGCCAGCAGTTCGCCTCAGGGGGCGGACACTGAAGCTTTCTTT	-	TRBV28	TRBJ1-1	TRBD1
CASSQGTSPNSGANVLTF	TGCGCCAGCAGCCAAGGGACTAGCCCAAACTCTGGGGCCAACGTCCTGACTTTC	-	TRBV4-1	TRBJ2-6	TRBD2
CSVTGTGVRETQYF	TGCAGCGTTACCGGGACAGGGGTACGAGAGACCCAGTACTTC	-	TRBV29-1	TRBJ2-5	TRBD1
CAISESSVAGAGQPQHF	TGTGCCATCAGTGAGTCATCAGTAGCAGGGGCTGGTCAGCCCCAGCATTTT	-	TRBV10-3	TRBJ1-5	-
CASSPPHINTEAFF	TGTGCCAGCTCACCACCCCACATCAACACTGAAGCTTTCTTT	once	TRBV18	TRBJ1-1	-
CASSKALGGLAKNIQYF	TGTGCCAGCAGCAAAGCGCTAGGAGGACTAGCCAAAAACATTCAGTACTTC	-	TRBV21-1	TRBJ2-4	-
CASSDTFRVHYEQYF	TGTGCCAGCAGTGATACATTCCGGGTGCACTACGAGCAGTACTTC	-	TRBV6-6	TRBJ2-7	-
CASAYPSTGGTEAFF	TGTGCCAGCGCCTACCCTTCGACAGGGGGCACTGAAGCTTTCTTT	-	TRBV11-3	TRBJ1-1	TRBD1
CASSLVGDIQYF	TGTGCCAGCAGTTTAGTAGGGGACATTCAGTACTTC	-	TRBV12-3/TRBV12-4	TRBJ2-4	-
CASSLVGTGESEQYF	TGCGCCAGCAGCTTGGTTGGGACAGGGGAGTCCGAGCAGTACTTC	-	TRBV5-1	TRBJ2-7	TRBD1